This TCR beta chain comes out of a study of response to subunit inactivated influenza vaccine listed by TCRdb under 2018. Describing the broader study: Deep quantitative T cell receptor repertoire profiling was used in the study to track responses to a trivalent subunit inactivated influenza vaccine.

This clonotype was picked up many times. Its antigen specificity is not known. There are no base qualities to consult, and no much larger clone falls within one base. Receptors were amplified or captured by RT-PCR. Sequencing was carried out with an Illumina HiSeq 2500. Starting from the raw public reads, TCRdb applied fastp trimming at Q25, assembled clones with MiXCR and retained in-frame beta chains. One record per CDR3 amino acid sequence lists the most common genes and DNA. The sample table shows some 640,000 distinct CDR3 sequences, and approximately 14% are seen once. The ten largest clones represent less than 7% of the sample. V lost 1 base and J lost 7 bases; the stretch between them is 14 bases long. Via the germline V gene, CDR1 is MDHEN and CDR2 SYDVKM. From the cysteine through the phenylalanine, the CDR3 covers 14 amino acids. The sequence is cut down to CDR3 DNA, 42 bases in frame from base 1.

Results and caveats for the whole study, not just this receptor: The authors proposed that each seasonal influenza vaccination may bring in only a limited number of new T cells.

This specimen was PBMCs from blood, taken roughly 15 days before vaccination. This chain is built from TRBV28 and TRBJ2-7; the D gene assignment is perhaps TRBD1 or TRBD2, with each matching 7 bases. The receptor was isolated from a man in his fifties who received an inactivated influenza vaccine. Donor details come from another sample of the same person, matched by shared clones. The nucleotide sequence reads TGTGCCAGCAGTTTATTCACAGGGGAGGGTGAGCAGTACTTC. This encodes CASSLFTGEGEQYF. Where the CDR3 stops, the reference TRBV28 and TRBJ2-7 genes take over; the full variable domain is DVKVTQSSRYLVKRTGEKVFLECVQDMDHENMFWYRQDPGLGLRLIYFSYDVKMKEKGDIPEGYSVSREKKERFSLILESASTNQTSMYLCASSLFTGEGEQYFGPGTRLTVT.